These T cell receptor beta chains were read from a single sample in a study of T cell responses to AZD1222 COVID-19 vaccine. This table comes from immunoSEQ multiplex PCR, and its TCRdb copy is limited to in-frame clones, with some not included. Seen here are over 150,000 clones, around 90% observed once, and the top ten hold over 15%. The sequencing here drew on peripheral blood, taken on day 0 of AZD1222 vaccination. These receptors all stem from an adult in good health. The CDR3 runs from the conserved cysteine through the conserved F or W. D genes are given only for firm matches. Clone size is not always given. Where it is, it says once, few, many or a class for expanded clones.

v_gene	abundance	j_gene	d_gene	CDR3nt	CDR3aa
TRBV7-9	-	TRBJ1-2	-	TGTGCCAGCAGCTTAGGGGAGGGCTATGGCTACACCTTC	CASSLGEGYGYTF
TRBV30	-	TRBJ2-5	-	TGTGCCTGGAGTGTGTTGAGTAGAGAGACCCAGTACTTC	CAWSVLSRETQYF
TRBV18	-	TRBJ2-2	-	TGTGCCAGCTCACCAGGGACCCCAGACACCGGGGAGCTGTTTTTT	CASSPGTPDTGELFF
TRBV18	-	TRBJ1-5	TRBD1	TGTGCCAGCTCACAACAGGGGGCCGATCAGCCCCAGCATTTT	CASSQQGADQPQHF
TRBV28	-	TRBJ2-3	-	TGTGCCAGCAGCCTACCGGGTGCGCAGTATTTT	CASSLPGAQYF
TRBV7-8	-	TRBJ1-5	-	TGTGCCAGCAGCTTAGTTGGGCGGAATCAGCCCCAGCATTTT	CASSLVGRNQPQHF
TRBV7-2	once	TRBJ1-4	-	TGTGCCAGCAGCCCAGGGACGGGAGAAAAACTGTTTTTT	CASSPGTGEKLFF
TRBV5-4	-	TRBJ1-1	-	TGTGCCAGCAGCTTGGTATCCAGAGACACTGAAGCTTTCTTT	CASSLVSRDTEAFF
TRBV5-8	-	TRBJ2-7	-	TGTGCCAGCAGTCGTACCTACGAGCAGTACTTC	CASSRTYEQYF
TRBV7-8	-	TRBJ1-1	TRBD1	TGTGCCAGCAGCCGAGACAGGGGGCAGGGAACTGAAGCTTTCTTT	CASSRDRGQGTEAFF
TRBV5-4	-	TRBJ2-2	TRBD1	TGTGCCAGCAGCTCGGGACAGGGGGGCACCGGGGAGCTGTTTTTT	CASSSGQGGTGELFF
TRBV19	-	TRBJ1-6	-	TGTGCCAGTAGTCGAAAGGGGGATAATTCACCCCTCCACTTT	CASSRKGDNSPLHF
TRBV19	-	TRBJ1-5	-	TGTGCCAGTAGTATTTTCGGCAGGGGTAATCAGCCCCAGCATTTT	CASSIFGRGNQPQHF
TRBV14	-	TRBJ1-3	-	TGTGCCAGCAGCCTACCCGGGGGGCAAAGAAACACCATATATTTT	CASSLPGGQRNTIYF
TRBV18	-	TRBJ2-5	-	TGTGCCAGCTCACCACAGGGGTTGGTAGAGACCCAGTACTTC	CASSPQGLVETQYF
TRBV19	-	TRBJ1-2	-	TGTGCCAGTAAGACAGCTTATGGCTACACCTTC	CASKTAYGYTF
TRBV19	-	TRBJ2-2	TRBD1	TGTGCCAGTATTTCCCGGCAGGGGGCCTTGGGGGAGCTGTTTTTT	CASISRQGALGELFF
TRBV3-1/TRBV3-2	-	TRBJ2-1	-	TGTGCCAGCAGCCAAGGTCCTGCCAATGAGCAGTTCTTC	CASSQGPANEQFF
TRBV2	-	TRBJ1-6	-	TGTGCCAGTACAGGAACAGGAGTGCCTTCCCGCTCACCCCTCCACTTT	CASTGTGVPSRSPLHF
TRBV18	-	TRBJ1-1	TRBD1	TGTGCCAGCTCACCGACAGGGGAAAGGAACACTGAAGCTTTCTTT	CASSPTGERNTEAFF